This T cell receptor beta chain was retrieved from a study of T cell responses to AZD1222 COVID-19 vaccine. Whole-study results and caveats: Targets within unmutated variant regions were reportedly found for nearly half of spike-specific TCRs. No day 14 peak samples; only post-peak repertoires were characterized. Females outnumbered males among donors, who were mostly white British; clonal diversity was possibly underestimated.

The CDR3 has 14 residues. The V end was cut by 1 base, the J end by 3 bases, with 10 bases between. From germline, CDR1 is MNHEY and CDR2 SVGAGI. This clone was seen only a few times. Its antigen remains unknown. Method: immunoSEQ multiplex PCR; TCRdb's copy keeps in-frame clones and lacks some. The profile shows about 150,000 clones, about 91% of them singletons. This chain joins TRBV6-5 and TRBJ2-7, with D perhaps matching TRBD1 (6 bases). Sequences were derived from peripheral blood, sampled 28 days after the second AZD1222 dose. The receptor was derived from an adult who received the AZD1222 COVID-19 vaccine. CDR3 residues: CASSYLNRDYEQYF. The CDR3 DNA reads TGTGCCAGCAGTTACTTAAACAGGGACTACGAGCAGTACTTC.